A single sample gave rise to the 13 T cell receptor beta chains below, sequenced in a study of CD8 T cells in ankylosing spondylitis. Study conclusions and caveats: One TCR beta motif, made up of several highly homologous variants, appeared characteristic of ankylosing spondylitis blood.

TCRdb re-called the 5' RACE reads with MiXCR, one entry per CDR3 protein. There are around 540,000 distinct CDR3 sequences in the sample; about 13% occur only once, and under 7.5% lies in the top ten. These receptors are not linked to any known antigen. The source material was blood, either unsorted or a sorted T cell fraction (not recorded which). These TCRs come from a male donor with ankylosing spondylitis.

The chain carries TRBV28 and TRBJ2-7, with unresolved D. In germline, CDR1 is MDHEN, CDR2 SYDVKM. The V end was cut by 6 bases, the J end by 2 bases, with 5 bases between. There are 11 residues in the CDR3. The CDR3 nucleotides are TGTGCCAGCAGCATAGCCTACGAGCAGTACTTC. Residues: CASSIAYEQYF.

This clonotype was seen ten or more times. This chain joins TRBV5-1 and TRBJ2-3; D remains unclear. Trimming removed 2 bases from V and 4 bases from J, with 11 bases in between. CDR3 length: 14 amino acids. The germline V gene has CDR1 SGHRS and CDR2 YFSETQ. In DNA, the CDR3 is TGCGCCAGCAGCTTTATGGAGTTCCCAGATACGCAGTATTTT. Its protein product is CASSFMEFPDTQYF.

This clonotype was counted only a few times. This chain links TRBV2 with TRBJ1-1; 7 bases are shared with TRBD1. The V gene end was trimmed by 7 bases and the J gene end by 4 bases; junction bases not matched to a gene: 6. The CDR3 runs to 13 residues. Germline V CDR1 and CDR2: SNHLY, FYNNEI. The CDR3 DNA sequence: TGTGCCAGCACAACGACAGGGAGCACTGAAGCTTTCTTT. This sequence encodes CASTTTGSTEAFF.

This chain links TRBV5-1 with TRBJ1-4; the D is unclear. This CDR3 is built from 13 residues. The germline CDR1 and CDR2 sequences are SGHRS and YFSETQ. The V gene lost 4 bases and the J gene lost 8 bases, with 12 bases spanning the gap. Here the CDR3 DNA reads TGCGCCAGCAGCCAAGACCGGGCAGAAAAACTGTTTTTT. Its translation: CASSQDRAEKLFF.

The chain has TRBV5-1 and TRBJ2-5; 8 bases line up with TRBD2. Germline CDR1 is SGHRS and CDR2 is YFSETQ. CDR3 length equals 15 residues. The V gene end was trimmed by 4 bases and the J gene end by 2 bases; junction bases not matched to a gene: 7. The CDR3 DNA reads TGCGCCAGCAGCATCCGGGGGGGAGGACAAGAGACCCAGTACTTC. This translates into CASSIRGGGQETQYF.

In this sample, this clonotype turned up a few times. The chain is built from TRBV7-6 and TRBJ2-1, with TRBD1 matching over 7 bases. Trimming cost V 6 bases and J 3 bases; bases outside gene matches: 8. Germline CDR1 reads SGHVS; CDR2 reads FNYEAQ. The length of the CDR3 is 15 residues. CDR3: CASSRTGSDYNEQFF. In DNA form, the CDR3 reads TGTGCCAGCAGTAGGACAGGCTCGGACTACAATGAGCAGTTCTTC.

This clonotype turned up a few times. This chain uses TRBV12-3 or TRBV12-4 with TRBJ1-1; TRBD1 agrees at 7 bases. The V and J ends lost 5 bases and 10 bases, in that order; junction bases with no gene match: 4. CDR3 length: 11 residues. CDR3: CASSLGGVAFF. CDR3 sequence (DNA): TGTGCCAGCAGTCTAGGGGGCGTAGCTTTCTTT.

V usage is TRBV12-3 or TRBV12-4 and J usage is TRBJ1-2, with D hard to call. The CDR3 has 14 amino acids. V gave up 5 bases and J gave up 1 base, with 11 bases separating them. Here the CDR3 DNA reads TGTGCCAGCAGTAGGACGGAACTTAACTATGGCTACACCTTC. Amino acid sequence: CASSRTELNYGYTF.

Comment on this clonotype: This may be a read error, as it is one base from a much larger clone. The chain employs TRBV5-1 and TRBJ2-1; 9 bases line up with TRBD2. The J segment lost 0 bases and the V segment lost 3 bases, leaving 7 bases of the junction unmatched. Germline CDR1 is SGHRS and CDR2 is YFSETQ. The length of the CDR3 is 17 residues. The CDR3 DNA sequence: TGCGCCAGCAGCTCCGGACTAGCGCTGAGCTCCTACAATGAGCAGTTCTTC. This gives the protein CASSSGLALSSYNEQFF.

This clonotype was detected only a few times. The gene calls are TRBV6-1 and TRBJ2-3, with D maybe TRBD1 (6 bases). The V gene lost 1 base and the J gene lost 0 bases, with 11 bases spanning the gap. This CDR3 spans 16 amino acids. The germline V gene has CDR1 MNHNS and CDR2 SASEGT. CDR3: CASSEGAGVSTDTQYF. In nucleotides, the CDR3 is TGTGCCAGCAGTGAAGGGGCAGGGGTGAGCACAGATACGCAGTATTTT.

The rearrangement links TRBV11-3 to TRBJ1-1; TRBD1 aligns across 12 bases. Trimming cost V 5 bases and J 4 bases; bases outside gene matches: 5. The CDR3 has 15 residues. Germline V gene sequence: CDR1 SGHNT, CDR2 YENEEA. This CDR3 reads CASSPRDRGPTEAFF. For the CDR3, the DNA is TGTGCCAGCAGCCCCAGGGACAGGGGGCCCACTGAAGCTTTCTTT.

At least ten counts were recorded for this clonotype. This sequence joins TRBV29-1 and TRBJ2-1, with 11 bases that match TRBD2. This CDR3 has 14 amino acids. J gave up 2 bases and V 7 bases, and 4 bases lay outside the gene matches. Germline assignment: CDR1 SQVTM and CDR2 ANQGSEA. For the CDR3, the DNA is TGCAGCGAGATTAGCGGGAGGGCCTACAATGAGCAGTTCTTC. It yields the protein CSEISGRAYNEQFF.

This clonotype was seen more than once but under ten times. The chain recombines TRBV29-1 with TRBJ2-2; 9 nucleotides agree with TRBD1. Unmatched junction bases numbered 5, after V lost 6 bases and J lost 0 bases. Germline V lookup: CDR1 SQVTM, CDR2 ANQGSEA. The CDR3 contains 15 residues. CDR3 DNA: TGCAGCGTCTCCGGGACAGGGACGAACACCGGGGAGCTGTTTTTT. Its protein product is CSVSGTGTNTGELFF.